This passage covers 15 T cell receptor beta chains from one sample sequenced in a study of T cells in narcolepsy. TCRdb's copy holds only in-frame clones and misses some; the assay was immunoSEQ multiplex PCR. The sample records about 35,000 clones, approximately 80% being singletons. Sequenced input: memory (CD45RA-) CD4+ T cells from blood. The receptors shown here come from a human donor in good health.

A single count supports this clone. The V and J genes are TRBV5-1 and TRBJ2-1; 7 bases line up with TRBD1. The CDR3 length is 13 residues. Germline V gives CDR1 SGHRS, CDR2 YFSETQ. The V and J ends lost 6 bases and 4 bases, in that order; junction bases with no gene match: 4. Here the CDR3 reads CASNRDSYNEQFF. DNA of the CDR3: TGCGCCAGCAACCGGGACAGTTACAATGAGCAGTTCTTC.

The rearrangement joins TRBV6-1 to TRBJ1-6, with 10 bases fitting TRBD1. The CDR3 is made up of 15 amino acids. The germline V gene encodes CDR1 MNHNS and CDR2 SASEGT. V dropped 2 bases and J dropped 11; count of bases not matched to a gene: 6. CDR3 region: CASSEIGTGVAPLHF. The CDR3 bases are TGTGCCAGCAGTGAAATTGGGACAGGGGTTGCACCCCTCCACTTT.

The chain is built from TRBV7-9 and TRBJ2-1; D gene uncertain. Germline assignment: CDR1 SEHNR and CDR2 FQNEAQ (reference sequence). V dropped 5 bases and J dropped 0 bases, with 11 bases sitting between them. This CDR3 has 15 amino acids. The CDR3 loop reads CASSRPPGSYNEQFF. The CDR3 region has the DNA TGTGCCAGCAGCCGTCCCCCTGGCTCCTACAATGAGCAGTTCTTC.

The chain is built from TRBV9 and TRBJ2-1; 7 positions agree with TRBD1. The V gene end was trimmed by 0 bases and the J gene end by 13 bases; junction bases not matched to a gene: 13. Germline values: CDR1 SGDLS, CDR2 YYNGEE. The CDR3 has 15 residues. The CDR3 reads CASSVGWTGLATQFF. The CDR3 bases are TGTGCCAGCAGCGTAGGATGGACAGGCCTAGCCACCCAGTTCTTC. Based on the CDR3 plus reference TRBV9 and TRBJ2-1, the full variable domain is DSGVTQTPKHLITATGQRVTLRCSPRSGDLSVYWYQQSLDQGLQFLIQYYNGEERAKGNILERFSAQQFPDLHSELNLSSLELGDSALYFCASSVGWTGLATQFFGPGTRLTVL.

The gene calls are TRBV5-6 and TRBJ1-1; 12 bases are a match to TRBD1. Germline CDR1 reads SGHDT; CDR2 reads YYEEEE. This CDR3 has 14 amino acids. The V segment lost 5 bases and the J segment 10 bases; nucleotides outside the gene matches: 9. The DNA for the CDR3 is TGTGCCAGCAGACAGCCGGGGACAGGGGGCATAGCTTTCTTT. Residues: CASRQPGTGGIAFF.

The rearrangement links TRBV5-4 to TRBJ2-5; D perhaps matches TRBD1 (6 bases). Trimming left V 0 bases short and J 3 bases short, with 9 bases between. Germline CDR1 and CDR2: SGHNT and YYREEE (reference sequence). This CDR3 comprises 14 residues. CDR3 coding DNA: TGTGCCAGCAGCTTGGTGGGGGCCAAAGAGACCCAGTACTTC. This encodes CASSLVGAKETQYF.

The gene calls are TRBV9 and TRBJ2-3; 7 bases agree with TRBD1. This CDR3 contains 16 residues. Germline V lookup: CDR1 SGDLS, CDR2 YYNGEE. V gave up 5 bases and J gave up 1 base; unmatched junction bases: 10. The CDR3 is CASSSTGAVGTDTQYF. CDR3 DNA: TGTGCCAGCAGTTCTACAGGGGCAGTGGGCACAGATACGCAGTATTTT.

V and J are TRBV5-5 and TRBJ2-7, with D possibly being TRBD2 (6 bases). This CDR3 spans 13 amino acids. Germline V CDR1 and CDR2: SGHKS, YYEKEE (reference sequence). V was shortened by 4 bases and J by 4 bases, with 12 bases between the two germline ends. CDR3 in amino acids: CASSRTGVYEQYF. CDR3 DNA sequence: TGTGCCAGCAGCCGGACGGGGGTATACGAGCAGTACTTC.

The rearrangement joins TRBV5-6 to TRBJ2-7, with TRBD2 as a possible D gene (6 bases). V shed 2 bases and J shed 0 bases, with 9 bases lying between them. The germline V gene has CDR1 SGHDT and CDR2 YYEEEE. The CDR3 runs to 14 residues. The CDR3 DNA sequence: TGTGCCAGCAGCTTCTGGGGGGACTCCTACGAGCAGTACTTC. Its translation is CASSFWGDSYEQYF.

The chain is built from TRBV29-1 and TRBJ2-7; D is possibly TRBD1 (6 bases). V was shortened by 0 bases and J by 9 bases, with 12 bases between the two germline ends. The CDR3 is 12 amino acids. Germline CDR1 SQVTM, CDR2 ANQGSEA. The CDR3 reads CSVEDPPDRQYF. CDR3 nucleotides: TGCAGCGTTGAAGACCCCCCGGACAGGCAGTACTTC.

The gene calls are TRBV5-8 and TRBJ2-5, with a possible D match to TRBD1 (7 bases). Germline V gene data show CDR1 as SGHTS and CDR2 as YDEGEE. There are 15 residues in the CDR3. V gave up 0 bases and J gave up 5 bases, with 14 bases separating them. The CDR3 sequence is CASSLGRGLKETQYF. Here the CDR3 DNA reads TGTGCCAGCAGCTTGGGGAGGGGGCTTAAGGAGACCCAGTACTTC. Filled out from reference TRBV5-8 and TRBJ2-5, the complete variable domain reads EAGVTQSPTHLIKTRGQQATLRCSPISGHTSVYWYQQALGLGLQFLLWYDEGEERNRGNFPPRFSGRQFPNYSSELNVNALELEDSALYLCASSLGRGLKETQYFGPGTRLLVL.

There are a few counts of this clone. The chain has TRBV4-3 and TRBJ2-1; 10 nucleotides line up with TRBD2. The V gene's germline CDR1 is LGHNA and CDR2 YSLEER. The CDR3 loop spans 16 amino acids. Germline trimming cut 2 bases from V and 7 bases from J; bases unmatched to any gene: 8. The DNA of the CDR3 is TGCGCCAGCAGCCAATCGGGGATAGCGGGAGGTAATGAGCAGTTCTTC. This sequence encodes CASSQSGIAGGNEQFF.

The chain couples TRBV18 to TRBJ2-1, with unresolved D. The CDR3 consists of 15 residues. The V end was cut by 2 bases, the J end by 0 bases, with 8 bases between. Germline assignment: CDR1 KGHSH and CDR2 LQKENI. CDR3 nucleotides: TGTGCCAGCTCACCATTGGGGTCCTCCTACAATGAGCAGTTCTTC. It specifies CASSPLGSSYNEQFF.

The J gene is TRBJ1-6, the V gene TRBV9; no definite D call. V lost 0 bases, J lost 8 bases, and 9 bases lay in between. Per the germline V gene, CDR1 is SGDLS and CDR2 is YYNGEE. The CDR3 length is 14 residues. For the CDR3, the DNA is TGTGCCAGCAGCGTAGGAGGGTTTGATTCACCCCTCCACTTT. Encoded protein: CASSVGGFDSPLHF. Using reference TRBV9 and TRBJ1-6 for the parts outside the CDR3, the full variable domain is DSGVTQTPKHLITATGQRVTLRCSPRSGDLSVYWYQQSLDQGLQFLIQYYNGEERAKGNILERFSAQQFPDLHSELNLSSLELGDSALYFCASSVGGFDSPLHFGNGTRLTVT.

The V and J genes are TRBV28 and TRBJ1-1; a weak D match, TRBD1 (5 bases). The CDR3 length is 17 residues. Germline CDR1 and CDR2: MDHEN and SYDVKM. V lost 4 bases to trimming and J lost 5 bases, with 23 bases between them. The CDR3 spells CASSSLQGDPEATEAFF. For the CDR3, the DNA is TGTGCCAGCAGTTCGCTCCAGGGAGACCCCGAAGCGACTGAAGCTTTCTTT. Combining the CDR3 with reference TRBV28 and TRBJ1-1 gives the whole variable domain DVKVTQSSRYLVKRTGEKVFLECVQDMDHENMFWYRQDPGLGLRLIYFSYDVKMKEKGDIPEGYSVSREKKERFSLILESASTNQTSMYLCASSSLQGDPEATEAFFGQGTRLTVV.